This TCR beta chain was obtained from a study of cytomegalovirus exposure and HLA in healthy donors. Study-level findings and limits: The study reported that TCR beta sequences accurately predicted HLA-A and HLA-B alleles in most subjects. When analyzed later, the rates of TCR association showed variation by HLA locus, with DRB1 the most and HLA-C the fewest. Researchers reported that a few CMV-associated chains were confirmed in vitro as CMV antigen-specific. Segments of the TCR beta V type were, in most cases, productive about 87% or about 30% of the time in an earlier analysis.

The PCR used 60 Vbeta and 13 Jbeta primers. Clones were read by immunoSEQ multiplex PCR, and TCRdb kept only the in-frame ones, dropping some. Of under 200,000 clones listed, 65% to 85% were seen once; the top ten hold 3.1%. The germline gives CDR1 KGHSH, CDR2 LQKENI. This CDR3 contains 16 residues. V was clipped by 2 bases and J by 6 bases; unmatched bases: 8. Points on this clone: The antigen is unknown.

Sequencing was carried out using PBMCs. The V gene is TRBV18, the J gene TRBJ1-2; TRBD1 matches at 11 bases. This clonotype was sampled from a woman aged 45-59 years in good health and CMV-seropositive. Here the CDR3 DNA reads TGTGCCAGCTCACCAGTTTGGGGACAGGGGGATCATGGCTACACCTTC. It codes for CASSPVWGQGDHGYTF.